The 13 T cell receptor beta chains listed next were all sequenced from one sample in a study of blood T cell repertoires in COVID-19. Some clones are missing from TCRdb's copy, which holds only in-frame ones; the method was immunoSEQ multiplex PCR. The sample has about 110,000 clones; roughly nine tenths are singletons. The specimen sequenced was peripheral blood. The receptors stem from a woman of 80 years or more with acute or convalescent COVID-19.

The chain uses TRBV19 and TRBJ1-1; 8 nucleotides agree with TRBD1. The CDR3 runs to 13 residues. Unmatched junction bases numbered 3, after V lost 5 bases and J lost 4 bases. Germline values: CDR1 LNHDA, CDR2 SQIVND (reference sequence). Here the CDR3 DNA reads TGTGCCAGTAGTGTCGACAGGGGCACTGAAGCTTTCTTT. This sequence encodes CASSVDRGTEAFF.

The chain carries TRBV18 and TRBJ2-1, with D possibly TRBD2 on 6 matching bases. The CDR3 consists of 14 residues. With 3 bases removed from V and 6 bases from J, the gap between germline ends came to 12 bases. Germline CDR1 is KGHSH and CDR2 is LQKENI. DNA for the CDR3: TGTGCCAGCTCACCTCGGGGGATCAGCAATGAGCAGTTCTTC. Its translation is CASSPRGISNEQFF.

V and J are TRBV7-6 and TRBJ2-3; 8 nucleotides align to TRBD1. CDR3 length: 13 amino acids. The V gene end was trimmed by 1 base and the J gene end by 9 bases; junction bases not matched to a gene: 3. Germline CDR1 reads SGHVS; CDR2 reads FNYEAQ. CDR3 region: CASSLEDRGTQYF. For the CDR3, the DNA is TGTGCCAGCAGCTTAGAAGACAGGGGCACGCAGTATTTT.

This rearrangement joins TRBV4-3 to TRBJ1-2, with unresolved D. Per germline, CDR1 LGHNA and CDR2 YSLEER. The CDR3 loop spans 15 amino acids. The V end lost 0 bases, the J end lost 4 bases, and 12 bases lay between the germline ends. The CDR3 bases are TGCGCCAGCAGCCAAGATCCCCTCCCCAGCTATGGCTACACCTTC. It specifies CASSQDPLPSYGYTF.

V and J are TRBV5-8 and TRBJ2-5, with TRBD1 matching over 7 bases. J gave up 1 base and V 0 bases, and 6 bases lay outside the gene matches. The germline CDR1 and CDR2 sequences are SGHTS and YDEGEE. The CDR3 is 16 amino acids. The CDR3 sequence is CASSLDLGQLQETQYF. CDR3 coding DNA: TGTGCCAGCAGCTTGGATTTGGGACAGCTCCAAGAGACCCAGTACTTC.

The V gene is TRBV6-5, the J gene TRBJ1-1, with 8 nucleotides matching TRBD1. The CDR3 sequence is 14 residues long. With 5 bases clipped from V and 5 bases from J, the junction kept 7 bases outside the gene matches. Germline CDR1 reads MNHEY; CDR2 reads SVGAGI. The CDR3 sequence is CASSKDRARTEAFF. In nucleotides, the CDR3 is TGTGCCAGCAGTAAGGACAGGGCAAGGACTGAAGCTTTCTTT.

The J gene is TRBJ1-3, the V gene TRBV7-2; the D gene is possibly TRBD1 (6 bases). In germline, CDR1 is SGHTA, CDR2 FQGNSA. The CDR3 sequence is 15 residues long. V was pared by 5 bases and J by 8 bases, with 19 bases between. CDR3 nucleotide sequence: TGTGCCAGCAGCGCCCGGGACACTTTTCCCGACACCATATATTTT. As protein: CASSARDTFPDTIYF.

V gene TRBV28 combines with J gene TRBJ1-6, with a possible D match to TRBD1 (5 bases). The CDR3 has 12 residues. Germline CDR1 is MDHEN and CDR2 is SYDVKM. Trimming left V 7 bases short and J 6 bases short, with 7 bases between. The CDR3 DNA follows: TGTGCCAGCAAAGACAGTAATTCACCCCTCCACTTT. It is translated as CASKDSNSPLHF.

Only one count was recorded for this clone. The rearrangement uses TRBV5-4 and TRBJ1-5, with a tentative D call TRBD1 (5 bases). V dropped 4 bases and J dropped 1 base, with 9 bases sitting between them. The CDR3 contains 14 residues. The V gene's germline CDR1 is SGHNT and CDR2 YYREEE (reference sequence). This CDR3 reads CASSVDRSNQPQHF. In nucleotides, the CDR3 is TGTGCCAGCAGCGTAGACAGAAGCAATCAGCCCCAGCATTTT. The full variable domain, rest sourced from reference TRBV5-4 and TRBJ1-5, is ETGVTQSPTHLIKTRGQQVTLRCSSQSGHNTVSWYQQALGQGPQFIFQYYREEENGRGNFPPRFSGLQFPNYSSELNVNALELDDSALYLCASSVDRSNQPQHFGDGTRLSIL.

A single count supports this clone. V and J are TRBV7-9 and TRBJ2-2; 7 bases align to TRBD1. CDR1 and CDR2 (germline): SEHNR, FQNEAQ (reference sequence). The CDR3 consists of 14 residues. V shed 2 bases, J shed 7 bases, and the junction held 4 bases outside the gene matches. DNA of the CDR3: TGTGCCAGCAGCTTACAGGGGGTAAACGGGGAGCTGTTTTTT. It specifies CASSLQGVNGELFF.

The chain is built from TRBV7-2 and TRBJ2-7; 7 bases map to TRBD1. V trimming: 5 bases; J trimming: 2 bases; junction bases outside the gene matches: 12. CDR1 and CDR2 from the germline V gene are SGHTA and FQGNSA. The length of the CDR3 is 16 residues. The CDR3 loop is CASSPPLGQGAYEQYF. In DNA form, the CDR3 reads TGTGCCAGCAGCCCTCCTCTTGGGCAGGGGGCCTACGAGCAGTACTTC.

The chain recombines TRBV29-1 with TRBJ1-2, with D uncertain. The CDR3 contains 12 residues. Germline V gene sequence: CDR1 SQVTM, CDR2 ANQGSEA. V lost 3 bases to trimming and J lost 4 bases, with 9 bases between them. In DNA form, the CDR3 reads TGCAGCGTTGATCGGGGATTCTATGGCTACACCTTC. Protein: CSVDRGFYGYTF. Complete variable domain (other parts from reference TRBV29-1 and TRBJ1-2): SAVISQKPSRDICQRGTSLTIQCQVDSQVTMMFWYRQQPGQSLTLIATANQGSEATYESGFVIDKFPISRPNLTFSTLTVSNMSPEDSSIYLCSVDRGFYGYTFGSGTRLTVV.

The chain recombines TRBV4-1 with TRBJ2-4, with D perhaps matching TRBD1 (6 bases). V dropped 0 bases and J dropped 8 bases, with 14 bases sitting between them. Germline assignment: CDR1 MGHRA and CDR2 YSYEKL. This CDR3 is 15 amino acids long. The CDR3 DNA follows: TGCGCCAGCAGCCAAGATACAGGGTTCGGGGACATTCAGTACTTC. This translates into CASSQDTGFGDIQYF.